A single sample gave rise to the 18 T cell receptor beta chains below, sequenced in a study of Ad26.COV2.S vaccination and SARS-CoV-2 variants. As for treatment: around 19 received Ad26.COV2.S at low or high dose, single or two shots; roughly five received placebo; per-sample allocation not given. All samples were drawn on day 63, counting from the first vaccine or placebo injection. Assay used: immunoSEQ multiplex PCR; TCRdb lists only in-frame clones, some missing. The data contain approximately 300,000 clones, about 86% of them singletons. This specimen was peripheral blood, taken in a trial of Ad26.COV2.S vaccine versus placebo. The receptors come from a person between 18 and 59 years old who received the Ad26.COV2.S COVID-19 vaccine or a placebo.

The chain links TRBV6-5 to TRBJ2-7; D gene unclear. The CDR3 sequence is 12 residues long. Germline lookup yields CDR1 MNHEY and CDR2 SVGAGI. The V end was cut by 7 bases, the J end by 0 bases, with 7 bases between. The CDR3 protein is CASTTSSYEQYF. The CDR3 DNA reads as TGTGCCAGCACGACAAGCTCCTACGAGCAGTACTTC.

The rearrangement links TRBV28 to TRBJ1-1, with a weak D call TRBD1 (6 bases). This CDR3 is 14 amino acids long. Trimming removed 6 bases at V and 5 bases at J, with 16 bases between. CDR1 and CDR2 (germline): MDHEN, SYDVKM. CDR3 protein: CASSKGGKSTEAFF. CDR3 in DNA: TGTGCCAGCAGCAAAGGGGGAAAGAGTACTGAAGCTTTCTTT.

The chain recombines TRBV5-5 with TRBJ2-2; TRBD2 might be the D (6 bases). Looked up from germline, CDR1 is SGHKS and CDR2 is YYEKEE (reference sequence). V lost 4 bases and J lost 5, with 12 bases in between. The CDR3 spans 14 residues. CDR3 region: CASSPGAGTGELFF. CDR3 bases: TGTGCCAGCAGCCCTGGTGCGGGAACCGGGGAGCTGTTTTTT.

This clone was picked up one time. This chain links TRBV7-6 with TRBJ2-7; 13 bases map to TRBD2. Germline V gives CDR1 SGHVS, CDR2 FNYEAQ. The CDR3 length is 17 residues. The ends lost 4 bases at V and 1 base at J; junction bases unmatched: 7. CDR3 residues: CASSSYWTSGGSYEQYF. The DNA of the CDR3 is TGTGCCAGCAGCTCCTATTGGACTAGCGGGGGATCCTACGAGCAGTACTTC.

The chain is built from TRBV7-8 and TRBJ1-1; 8 bases match TRBD1. Germline V gives CDR1 SGHVS, CDR2 FQNEAQ. The CDR3 is 17 amino acids. J was trimmed by 10 bases and V by 3 bases; bases with no gene match: 19. Here the CDR3 DNA reads TGTGCCAGCAGCTTGGGGAGAGGGGCAGGGGGCTCCTTTGGAGCTTTCTTT. Its translation is CASSLGRGAGGSFGAFF.

The chain uses TRBV5-6 and TRBJ1-1; 11 bases are a match to TRBD1. Germline V gene lookup returns CDR1 SGHDT and CDR2 YYEEEE. V was pared by 4 bases and J by 5 bases, with 10 bases of the junction left unmatched. The CDR3 is 16 amino acids. CDR3 amino acids: CASSRDRGLLRTEAFF. The CDR3 nucleotides read TGTGCCAGCAGCCGGGACAGGGGGTTGCTAAGGACTGAAGCTTTCTTT. Filled out from reference TRBV5-6 and TRBJ1-1, the complete variable domain reads DAGVTQSPTHLIKTRGQQVTLRCSPKSGHDTVSWYQQALGQGPQFIFQYYEEEERQRGNFPDRFSGHQFPNYSSELNVNALLLGDSALYLCASSRDRGLLRTEAFFGQGTRLTVV.

This clone came up a few times. The genes are TRBV5-1 and TRBJ2-7; D may be TRBD1 or TRBD2 (6 bases each). The CDR3 loop spans 14 amino acids. Trimming left V 0 bases short and J 5 bases short, with 12 bases between. Germline V gives CDR1 SGHRS, CDR2 YFSETQ. For the CDR3, the DNA is TGCGCCAGCAGCTTGGCCAGGAGGGGGAACGAGCAGTACTTC. It encodes CASSLARRGNEQYF.

This chain uses TRBV10-3 with TRBJ2-3, with TRBD2 matching 9 bases. The CDR3 has 14 residues. The V segment lost 10 bases and the J segment 0 bases; nucleotides outside the gene matches: 5. Germline V gene data show CDR1 as ENHRY and CDR2 as SYGVKD. For the CDR3, the DNA is TGTGCCACCACGACTAGCGGTAGCACAGATACGCAGTATTTT. This codes for CATTTSGSTDTQYF.

V usage is TRBV15 and J usage is TRBJ2-7, with 9 bases fitting TRBD1. V lost 1 base, J lost 5 bases, and 9 bases stayed unmatched. This CDR3 region has 16 residues. Per the germline V gene, CDR1 is LNHNV and CDR2 is YYDKDF (reference sequence). CDR3 sequence reads: CATSRAAGTGRHEQYF. In nucleotides, the CDR3 is TGTGCCACCAGCAGAGCCGCCGGGACAGGGAGGCACGAGCAGTACTTC.

The V call is TRBV9, the J call TRBJ2-5; TRBD2 aligns across 11 bases. The length of the CDR3 is 15 residues. The V gene end was trimmed by 3 bases and the J gene end by 3 bases; junction bases not matched to a gene: 4. Germline-derived CDR1 and CDR2 are SGDLS and YYNGEE. This chain's CDR3 is CASSAKTSGKETQYF. The CDR3 coding sequence is TGTGCCAGCAGCGCCAAGACTAGCGGGAAAGAGACCCAGTACTTC.

The rearrangement uses TRBV2 and TRBJ2-5, with 12 bases that match TRBD2. Per germline, CDR1 SNHLY and CDR2 FYNNEI. The junction had 5 bases not matched to a gene; V was cut back by 10 bases and J by 5 bases. This CDR3 is 13 amino acids long. The CDR3 bases are TGTGCCACCCTAGCGGGGGGGCGGGAGACCCAGTACTTC. Protein sequence: CATLAGGRETQYF.

The CDR3 coding sequence is TGTGCCAGCAGCTTGGGGACAGGGGCTGTAGAGACCCAGTACTTC. Translated, it gives CASSLGTGAVETQYF. The V call is TRBV7-9, the J call TRBJ2-5; 10 bases fit TRBD1. The CDR3 is 15 amino acids. Per germline, CDR1 SEHNR and CDR2 FQNEAQ (reference sequence). V gave up 3 bases and J gave up 4 bases; unmatched junction bases: 5.

This chain joins TRBV15 and TRBJ2-3; the D gene is possibly TRBD2 (6 bases). V lost 0 bases and J lost 4, with 14 bases in between. The CDR3 consists of 16 residues. CDR1 and CDR2 (germline): LNHNV, YYDKDF (reference sequence). The CDR3 DNA is TGTGCCACCAGCAGAGATCGGGGGATAGGGGCAGATACGCAGTATTTT. It specifies CATSRDRGIGADTQYF.

The chain recombines TRBV20-1 with TRBJ1-1; a weak D match, TRBD1 (5 bases). The V end lost 4 bases, the J end lost 5 bases, and 8 bases lay between the germline ends. Looked up from germline, CDR1 is DFQATT and CDR2 is SNEGSKA (reference sequence). This CDR3 is built from 11 residues. Here the CDR3 reads CSAKGATEAFF. For the CDR3, the DNA is TGCAGTGCTAAAGGGGCTACTGAAGCTTTCTTT.

The chain carries TRBV9 and TRBJ2-3, with D perhaps matching TRBD1 (5 bases). V was trimmed by 3 bases and J by 3 bases, leaving 11 bases between them. Germline V gene lookup returns CDR1 SGDLS and CDR2 YYNGEE. This CDR3 comprises 14 residues. The CDR3 DNA sequence: TGTGCCAGCAGCGCGCGACAGTTGACAGATACGCAGTATTTT. It codes for CASSARQLTDTQYF.

J is TRBJ2-1 and V is TRBV7-2, with D possibly TRBD2 on 5 matching bases. The CDR3 extends over 15 amino acids. Looked up from germline, CDR1 is SGHTA and CDR2 is FQGNSA. V dropped 2 bases and J dropped 2 bases, with 10 bases sitting between them. CDR3 protein: CASSLRTSPYNEQFF. Written as DNA, the CDR3 is TGTGCCAGCAGCTTAAGGACTTCACCCTACAATGAGCAGTTCTTC.

The chain uses TRBV6-6 and TRBJ2-1; the match to TRBD1 covers 7 bases. The CDR3 covers 16 residues. With V trimmed by 2 bases and J by 1 base, 5 bases remained unmatched. Germline CDR1 is MNHNY and CDR2 is SVGAGI (reference sequence). CDR3 sequence reads: CASSYSRDSSYNEQFF. DNA of the CDR3: TGTGCCAGCAGTTACAGCCGGGACAGTTCCTACAATGAGCAGTTCTTC.

V usage is TRBV12-3 or TRBV12-4 and J usage is TRBJ2-3; D unresolved. The CDR3 has 12 residues. V lost 3 bases and J lost 4, with 5 bases in between. CDR3 nucleotides: TGTGCCAGCAGTTTTTTGCCAGATACGCAGTATTTT. This gives the protein CASSFLPDTQYF.